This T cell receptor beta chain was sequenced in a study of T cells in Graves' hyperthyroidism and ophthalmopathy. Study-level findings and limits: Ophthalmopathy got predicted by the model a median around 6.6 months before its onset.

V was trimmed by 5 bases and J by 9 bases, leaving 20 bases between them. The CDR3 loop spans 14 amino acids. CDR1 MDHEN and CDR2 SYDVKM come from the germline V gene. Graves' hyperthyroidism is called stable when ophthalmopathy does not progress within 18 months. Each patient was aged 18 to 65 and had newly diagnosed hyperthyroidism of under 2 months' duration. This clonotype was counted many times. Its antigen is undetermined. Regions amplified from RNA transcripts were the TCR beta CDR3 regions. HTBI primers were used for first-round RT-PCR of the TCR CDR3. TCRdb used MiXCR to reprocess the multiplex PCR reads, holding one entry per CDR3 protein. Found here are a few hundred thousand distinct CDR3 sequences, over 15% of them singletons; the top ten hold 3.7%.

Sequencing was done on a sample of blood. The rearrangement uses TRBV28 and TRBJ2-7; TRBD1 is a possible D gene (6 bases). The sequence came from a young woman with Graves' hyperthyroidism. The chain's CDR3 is CASSQGRSPVGQYF. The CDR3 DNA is TGTGCCAGCAGTCAGGGGCGTAGTCCGGTCGGGCAGTACTTC. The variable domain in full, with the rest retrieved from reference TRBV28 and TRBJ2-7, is DVKVTQSSRYLVKRTGEKVFLECVQDMDHENMFWYRQDPGLGLRLIYFSYDVKMKEKGDIPEGYSVSREKKERFSLILESASTNQTSMYLCASSQGRSPVGQYFGPGTRLTVT.